This T cell receptor beta chain was found in a study of blood T cells in healthy people across ages (dated by TCRdb to between 2014 and 2017). Notes on the research overall: In model experiments, roughly one uniquely barcoded TCR beta cDNA molecule per two T cells was captured by template switching. Using deep sequencing normalized with unique cDNA molecular identifiers, the study measured how TCR beta repertoire diversity changes with age. Four age groups were formed from the donors: young (average roughly 15 years), middle-aged (around 41), aged (over 55) and long-lived (around 82). To avoid experimental bias, donors of different ages were spread randomly across the sequencing lanes. Two additional independent replicas of 1 million unique cDNA reads from the same blood draw were analyzed for two donors (one aged 18 to 30 and one aged 80 or older). Paper-wide results and their limitations: As age increased, observed TCR beta diversity per million T cells dropped in a roughly linear way, and a significant reduction was already evident by age 40. There was a strong correlation between observed TCR beta diversity and the percentage of naive T cells measured by flow cytometry. Since profiling was done on bulk unsorted PBMCs, naive and antigen-experienced compartments could not be conclusively compared. The CMV infection status of donors was not known, potentially confounding age-related changes in expanded clonotypes. Compared with the aged group, the long-lived group had more naive CD4+ T cells, fewer expanded clones and increased TCR diversity, a pattern suggesting age selection. Estimates of total diversity based on one million sequenced T cells were considered lower bounds and underestimates.

Donors were a few dozen systemically healthy Caucasian individuals from Russia aged roughly 6 to 95 years. Around 10 milliliters of peripheral blood were drawn from each donor into EDTA-treated Vacutainer tubes. Ficoll-Paque density-gradient centrifugation was used to isolate PBMCs, with at least 6 million obtained per sample. Trizol reagent was used to extract total RNA from the PBMCs, yielding at least 5 micrograms per sample. The percentages of naive CD45RAhigh/CD27high T cells were determined by flow cytometry on a PBMC aliquot from every donor. Concerning this clonotype: Its antigen is still unknown. Base quality data are lacking; no much larger clone is found one base away.

V lost 8 bases and J lost 10 bases, and the count of bases not matched to a germline gene is 10. CDR1 SGHVS and CDR2 FQNEAQ were looked up in the germline V gene. The CDR3 runs 14 residues from the cysteine to the phenylalanine. The entry retains the CDR3 DNA only, 42 bases that are in frame from base 1. Library preparation used 5' RACE. The instrument was an Illumina HiSeq 2500. A second PCR of about 6 to 12 cycles was performed with a sample-barcoded 5' primer and a J-beta primer mix. A unique molecular identifier was introduced onto each TCR beta cDNA molecule by a template-switch 5' adaptor carrying 12 random nucleotides. Each sample yielded at least 2.5 million CDR3-containing paired-end reads. First-strand cDNA was synthesized from all RNA with the Mint cDNA synthesis kit, primed by a TRBC-specific oligonucleotide. All cDNA was treated with uracil-DNA glycosylase and then went through a first 18-cycle PCR with the universal primers M1SS and BC2_uni_R. The original methods were these. Each sample was normalized by randomly selecting 1 million high-quality reads, each carrying a distinct molecular identifier. Reads sharing molecular identifiers were discarded rather than binned into consensus sequences. MiTCR, run with a Q25 quality threshold and the strictest error-elimination algorithm, handled CDR3 identification, clonotype clustering and error correction. A nonparametric unseen species model with Euler transformation was used to estimate a lower bound on total TCR beta diversity. The raw public data were reprocessed by TCRdb itself: fastp quality trimming at Q25, MiXCR clonotype calling, in-frame beta chains only. Merged by CDR3 protein, the rows form single entries marked with the most common genes and DNA. TCRdb, not the authors, supplied the V and J calls. For this sample the table gives some 1.5 million distinct CDR3 sequences, of which approximately 30% were detected only once. Of the sample, 7.7% falls within the top ten clones.

The sample taken for sequencing was blood. The rearrangement joined TRBV7-8 to TRBJ2-1; 11 central bases correspond to TRBD2. The TCR comes from a woman in her 30s in good health. The base sequence is TGTGCCAGCTCCGGACTAGCGGGCATAGAGGAGCAGTTCTTC. This translates into CASSGLAGIEEQFF.